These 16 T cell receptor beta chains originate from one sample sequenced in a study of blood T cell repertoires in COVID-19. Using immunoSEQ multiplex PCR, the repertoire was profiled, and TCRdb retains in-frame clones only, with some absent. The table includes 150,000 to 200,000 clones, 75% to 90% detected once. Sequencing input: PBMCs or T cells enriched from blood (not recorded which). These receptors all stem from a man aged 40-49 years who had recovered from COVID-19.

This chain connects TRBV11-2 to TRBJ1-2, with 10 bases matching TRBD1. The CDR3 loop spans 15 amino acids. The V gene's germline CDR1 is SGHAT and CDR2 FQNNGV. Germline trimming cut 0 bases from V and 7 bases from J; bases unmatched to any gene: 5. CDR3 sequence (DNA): TGTGCCAGCAGCTTAGAATGGACAGGGGGAGGTGGCTACACCTTC. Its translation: CASSLEWTGGGGYTF.

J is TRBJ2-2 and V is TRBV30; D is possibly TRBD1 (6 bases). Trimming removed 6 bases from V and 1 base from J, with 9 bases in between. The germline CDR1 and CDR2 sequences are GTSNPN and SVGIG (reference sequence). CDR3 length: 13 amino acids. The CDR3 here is CACTTGNTGELFF. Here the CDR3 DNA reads TGTGCCTGCACGACAGGGAACACCGGGGAGCTGTTTTTT.

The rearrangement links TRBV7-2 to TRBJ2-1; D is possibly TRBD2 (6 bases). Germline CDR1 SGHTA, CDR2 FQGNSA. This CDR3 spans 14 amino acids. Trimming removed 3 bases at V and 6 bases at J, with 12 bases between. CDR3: CASSLGGRTNEQFF. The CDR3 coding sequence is TGTGCCAGCAGCTTGGGAGGACGTACCAATGAGCAGTTCTTC.

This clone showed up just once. CDR3 DNA: TGTGCCAGCAGTGACACTTTTGGTGATCAGCCCCAGCATTTT. Its protein product is CASSDTFGDQPQHF. The chain carries TRBV6-1 and TRBJ1-5; D ambiguous. V lost 3 bases and J 5 bases, leaving 11 bases between the germline ends. The CDR3 loop spans 14 amino acids. Germline-derived CDR1 and CDR2 are MNHNS and SASEGT.

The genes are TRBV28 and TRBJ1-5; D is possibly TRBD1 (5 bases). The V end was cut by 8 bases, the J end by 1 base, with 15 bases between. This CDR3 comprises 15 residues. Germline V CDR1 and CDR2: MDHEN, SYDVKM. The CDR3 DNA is TGTGCCAGCGTTCCGGGGGGGGAGAGCAATCAGCCCCAGCATTTT. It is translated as CASVPGGESNQPQHF.

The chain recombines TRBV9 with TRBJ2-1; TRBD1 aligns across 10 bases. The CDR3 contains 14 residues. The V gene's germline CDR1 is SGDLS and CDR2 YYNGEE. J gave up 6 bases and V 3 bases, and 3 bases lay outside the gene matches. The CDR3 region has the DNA TGTGCCAGCAGCGAGCGGACAGGGGGCAATGAGCAGTTCTTC. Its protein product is CASSERTGGNEQFF.

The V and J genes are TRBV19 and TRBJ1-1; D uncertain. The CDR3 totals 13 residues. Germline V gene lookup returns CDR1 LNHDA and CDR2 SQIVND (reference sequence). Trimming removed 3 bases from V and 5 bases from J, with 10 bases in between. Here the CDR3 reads CASSMPAQTEAFF. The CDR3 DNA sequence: TGTGCCAGTAGTATGCCAGCGCAAACTGAAGCTTTCTTT.

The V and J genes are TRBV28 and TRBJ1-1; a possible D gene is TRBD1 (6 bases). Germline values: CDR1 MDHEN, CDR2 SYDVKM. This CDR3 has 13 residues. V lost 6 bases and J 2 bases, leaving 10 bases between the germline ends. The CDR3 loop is CASRWTANTEAFF. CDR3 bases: TGTGCCAGCAGATGGACAGCTAACACTGAAGCTTTCTTT.

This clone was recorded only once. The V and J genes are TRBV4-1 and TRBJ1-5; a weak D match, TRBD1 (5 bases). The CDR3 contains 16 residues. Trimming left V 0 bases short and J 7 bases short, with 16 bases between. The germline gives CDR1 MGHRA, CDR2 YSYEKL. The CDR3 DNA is TGCGCCAGCAGCCAAGATTTGGTCAGGGTTGGGCAGCCCCAGCATTTT. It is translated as CASSQDLVRVGQPQHF.

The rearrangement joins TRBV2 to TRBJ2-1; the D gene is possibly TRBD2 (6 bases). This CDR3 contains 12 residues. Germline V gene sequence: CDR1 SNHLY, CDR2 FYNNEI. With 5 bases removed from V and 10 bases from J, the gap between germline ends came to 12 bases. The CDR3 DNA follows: TGTGCCAGCAGTCTTACTAGCTGGGAGCAGTTCTTC. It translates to CASSLTSWEQFF.

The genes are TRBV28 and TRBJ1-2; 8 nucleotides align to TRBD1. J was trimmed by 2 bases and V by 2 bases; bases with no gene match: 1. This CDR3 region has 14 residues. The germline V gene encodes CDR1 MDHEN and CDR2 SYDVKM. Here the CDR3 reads CASSLAGGNYGYTF. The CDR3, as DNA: TGTGCCAGCAGTTTAGCAGGGGGCAACTATGGCTACACCTTC.

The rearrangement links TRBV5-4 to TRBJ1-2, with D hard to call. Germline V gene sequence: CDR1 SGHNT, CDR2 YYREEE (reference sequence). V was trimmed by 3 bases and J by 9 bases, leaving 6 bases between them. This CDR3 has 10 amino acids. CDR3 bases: TGTGCCAGCAGCTCTGTAAGCTACACCTTC. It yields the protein CASSSVSYTF.

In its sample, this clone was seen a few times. DNA for the CDR3: TGTGCCTGGAGTCCGCCAGAGCGCTATGGCTACACCTTC. Amino acids: CAWSPPERYGYTF. The chain combines TRBV30 with TRBJ1-2; D call uncertain. This CDR3 has 13 residues. The V end lost 2 bases, the J end lost 4 bases, and 11 bases lay between the germline ends. Looked up from germline, CDR1 is GTSNPN and CDR2 is SVGIG (reference sequence).

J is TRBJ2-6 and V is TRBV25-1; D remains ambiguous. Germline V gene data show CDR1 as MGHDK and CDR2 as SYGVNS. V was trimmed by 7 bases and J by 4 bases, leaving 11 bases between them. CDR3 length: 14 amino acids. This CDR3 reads CASTRPGGANVLTF. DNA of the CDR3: TGTGCCAGCACTCGACCCGGGGGGGCCAACGTCCTGACTTTC.

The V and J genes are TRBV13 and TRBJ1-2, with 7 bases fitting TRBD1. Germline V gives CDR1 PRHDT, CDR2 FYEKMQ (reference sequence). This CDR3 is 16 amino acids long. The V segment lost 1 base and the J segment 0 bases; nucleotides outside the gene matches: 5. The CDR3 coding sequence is TGTGCCAGCAGCTTAGTCGGAGGGGGCCCTAACTATGGCTACACCTTC. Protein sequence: CASSLVGGGPNYGYTF.

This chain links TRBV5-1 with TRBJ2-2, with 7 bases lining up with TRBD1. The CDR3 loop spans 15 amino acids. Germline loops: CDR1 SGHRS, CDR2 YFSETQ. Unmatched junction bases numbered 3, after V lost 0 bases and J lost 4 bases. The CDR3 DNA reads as TGCGCCAGCAGCTTGGCCACAGGGGCCACCGGGGAGCTGTTTTTT. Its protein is CASSLATGATGELFF. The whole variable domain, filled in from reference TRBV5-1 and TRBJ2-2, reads KAGVTQTPRYLIKTRGQQVTLSCSPISGHRSVSWYQQTPGQGLQFLFEYFSETQRNKGNFPGRFSGRQFSNSRSEMNVSTLELGDSALYLCASSLATGATGELFFGEGSRLTVL.